What follows describes a single T cell receptor beta chain. Its antigen is unknown. The study made its TRB cDNA libraries by 5' RACE, adding UMI labels. TCRdb reprocessed the 5' RACE reads, with one entry per CDR3 protein and no DNA. The table counts about 43,000 distinct CDR3 sequences; about 10% lies in the top ten. This sample was included in a study of CXCR3-negative and CXCR3-positive naive CD8 T cells. Study-level background: Sequencing gave approximately 140 million TRB reads overall, about 1.5 +/- 0.3 million per library.

Study-wide results and limits: Most assays used freshly isolated PBMCs, as cryopreservation partially reduced CXCR3.

CDR3 length: 14 amino acids. Germline V gene data show CDR1 as LGHNA and CDR2 as YNFKEQ. The specimen was memory CD8+ T cells from blood. This chain uses TRBV4-2 with TRBJ2-1; the TRBD1 assignment by TCRdb is unverifiable without DNA. The receptor was derived from a human donor in good health. Some clones in this sample may be carry-over from other donors' samples. CDR3 sequence reads: CASSQAGHPNEQFF.